This T cell receptor beta chain is drawn from a study of cytomegalovirus exposure and HLA in healthy donors. Study conclusions and caveats: Later analysis placed DRB1 highest and HLA-C lowest in TCR association rates, which differed by HLA locus. Follow-up analysis later connected one missense variant in DCLRE1C with trimming of TCR beta V- and J-genes.

Comment on this clone: Its antigen is unidentified.

The CDR3 sequence is 15 residues long. Germline V lookup: CDR1 SGDLS, CDR2 YYNGEE. Trimming stripped 5 bases from V and 6 bases from J, with 19 bases between. At the time of sampling, donors were nominally healthy, though unrecorded immune exposures were likely. It was with 60 Vbeta and 13 Jbeta primers that the PCR ran. Original processing notes: Later, tens of millions of unique TCR beta chains were counted in an analysis, and roughly 10 million of them were shared. Clones were read by immunoSEQ multiplex PCR, and TCRdb kept only the in-frame ones, dropping some. V, J and clone size reflect that table, while D and trimming were determined from the DNA. The top ten clones hold 4.9% of a sample with 85,000 to 100,000 clones, roughly 79% of them seen once.

This clonotype originated in a woman between 40 and 55 years old in good health and CMV-seronegative. This chain links TRBV9 with TRBJ2-3; maybe TRBD2 (6 bases). Material: PBMCs. The CDR3 DNA sequence: TGTGCCAGCAGTCCTACCTCGGGACTCGTCGATACGCAGTATTTT. Encoded protein: CASSPTSGLVDTQYF.